This TCR beta chain was observed in a study of blood T cell repertoires in COVID-19. The wider study: Collection of acute and convalescent COVID-19 samples took place in the United States, Italy and Spain. PBMCs, B-cell-depleted T cells, or T cells provided the cDNA or gDNA that made up the material.

Authors' processing steps: Reference gene primer amplification yielded estimated nucleated cell counts. The assay was immunoSEQ multiplex PCR, and TCRdb's table has in-frame clones only and misses some. V, J and clone size are taken as reported in that table, and D and trimming were inferred from the DNA itself. The sample has some 340,000 clones; more than 70% are singletons. V lost 7 bases to trimming and J lost 5 bases; unmatched junction nucleotides: 12. The germline CDR1 and CDR2 sequences are MGHRA and YSYEKL. This CDR3 has 16 residues. The rearrangement links TRBV4-1 to TRBJ2-2, with 8 positions matching TRBD1. The TCR comes from a man aged 25-45 years with active or convalescent COVID-19. The sequencing input was peripheral blood. The CDR3 spells CASKRGQGAITGELFF. CDR3 bases: TGCGCCAGCAAACGTGGCCAGGGGGCGATTACCGGGGAGCTGTTTTTT.